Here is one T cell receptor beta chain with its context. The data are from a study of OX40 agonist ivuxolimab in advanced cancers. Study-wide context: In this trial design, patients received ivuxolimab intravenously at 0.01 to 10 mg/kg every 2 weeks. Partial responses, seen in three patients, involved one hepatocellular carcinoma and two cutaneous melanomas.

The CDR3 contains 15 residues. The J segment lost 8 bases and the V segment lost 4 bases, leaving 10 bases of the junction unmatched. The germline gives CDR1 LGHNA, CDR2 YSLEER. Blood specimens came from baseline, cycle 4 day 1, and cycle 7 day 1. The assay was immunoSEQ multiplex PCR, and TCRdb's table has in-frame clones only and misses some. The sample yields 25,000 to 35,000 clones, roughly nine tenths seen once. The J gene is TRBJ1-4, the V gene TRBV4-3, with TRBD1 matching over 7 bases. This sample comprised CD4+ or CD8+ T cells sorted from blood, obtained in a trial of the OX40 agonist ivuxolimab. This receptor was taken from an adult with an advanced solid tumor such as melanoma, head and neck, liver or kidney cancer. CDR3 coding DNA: TGCGCCAGCAGCCTATACGACAGGGAGAGGGAAAAACTGTTTTTT. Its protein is CASSLYDREREKLFF.